This passage covers 20 T cell receptor beta chains from one sample sequenced in a study of T cell changes during pregnancy in multiple sclerosis. Clones were read by immunoSEQ multiplex PCR, and TCRdb kept only the in-frame ones, dropping some. The sample lists around 95,000 clones, 90% to 95% seen once, with more than 1.5% in the top ten. Sequences were derived from peripheral blood, sampled after pregnancy. The receptors derive from a female donor in good health, enrolled as a control in a pregnancy study.

This chain connects TRBV9 to TRBJ1-1; 9 bases map to TRBD1. CDR1 SGDLS and CDR2 YYNGEE come from the germline V gene. V trimming: 4 bases; J trimming: 1 base; junction bases outside the gene matches: 5. The CDR3 is 15 residues long. CDR3 bases: TGTGCCAGCAGCTTGGGACAGGGCAGGAACACTGAAGCTTTCTTT. This sequence encodes CASSLGQGRNTEAFF. The whole variable domain, remainder taken from reference TRBV9 and TRBJ1-1, is DSGVTQTPKHLITATGQRVTLRCSPRSGDLSVYWYQQSLDQGLQFLIQYYNGEERAKGNILERFSAQQFPDLHSELNLSSLELGDSALYFCASSLGQGRNTEAFFGQGTRLTVV.

The V and J genes are TRBV5-6 and TRBJ2-4; a weak D match, TRBD1 (5 bases). This CDR3 is built from 15 residues. Per germline, CDR1 SGHDT and CDR2 YYEEEE. Trimming left V 0 bases short and J 3 bases short, with 10 bases between. CDR3 sequence: CASSLDQGGKNIQYF. CDR3 nucleotides: TGTGCCAGCAGCTTGGACCAGGGCGGCAAAAACATTCAGTACTTC. Based on the CDR3 plus reference TRBV5-6 and TRBJ2-4, the full variable domain is DAGVTQSPTHLIKTRGQQVTLRCSPKSGHDTVSWYQQALGQGPQFIFQYYEEEERQRGNFPDRFSGHQFPNYSSELNVNALLLGDSALYLCASSLDQGGKNIQYFGAGTRLSVL.

This CDR3 reads CASSPQGSYYNEQFF. The CDR3 DNA reads as TGCGCCAGCAGCCCCCAGGGGTCATACTACAATGAGCAGTTCTTC. This rearrangement joins TRBV5-1 to TRBJ2-1, with D perhaps matching TRBD1 (6 bases). Germline V gene lookup returns CDR1 SGHRS and CDR2 YFSETQ. V was shortened by 4 bases and J by 3 bases, with 14 bases between the two germline ends. CDR3 size: 15 residues.

The chain links TRBV5-1 to TRBJ1-3, with TRBD1 identical over 7 bases. CDR1 is SGHRS and CDR2 is YFSETQ in the germline V gene. The ends lost 0 bases at V and 2 bases at J; junction bases unmatched: 5. The CDR3 covers 16 residues. The CDR3 sequence is CASSLVQGVAGNTIYF. The CDR3 region has the DNA TGCGCCAGCAGCTTGGTCCAGGGGGTTGCTGGAAACACCATATATTTT.

The J gene is TRBJ2-7, the V gene TRBV5-4; 8 positions agree with TRBD1. V shed 0 bases and J 2 bases; nucleotides not matched to a gene: 4. The CDR3 is 15 amino acids. Germline CDR1 SGHNT, CDR2 YYREEE (reference sequence). The CDR3 is CASSLGWTGTYEQYF. The CDR3 bases are TGTGCCAGCAGCTTGGGGTGGACAGGGACCTACGAGCAGTACTTC.

This clone was seen a single time. The chain carries TRBV10-3 and TRBJ2-1, with 7 nucleotides matching TRBD1. Germline-derived CDR1 and CDR2 are ENHRY and SYGVKD. The CDR3 has 15 amino acids. Trimming took 4 bases from V and 4 from J; bases not matched to a gene: 7. The CDR3 region is CAISGPGQRYNEQFF. For the CDR3, the DNA is TGTGCCATCAGTGGACCGGGACAGCGATACAATGAGCAGTTCTTC.

The chain recombines TRBV14 with TRBJ2-1; 8 bases fit TRBD2. Losses at the gene ends were 4 bases for V and 9 bases for J; bases not matched to a gene: 8. The CDR3 contains 14 residues. Per germline, CDR1 SGHDN and CDR2 FVKESK. The CDR3 DNA is TGTGCCAGCAGCCTGATTAGCGGGAAAGGTGAGCAGTTCTTC. It translates to CASSLISGKGEQFF.

The chain has TRBV5-1 and TRBJ1-2; D unclear. V lost 5 bases and J 6 bases, leaving 11 bases between the germline ends. This CDR3 is 12 amino acids long. CDR1 is SGHRS and CDR2 is YFSETQ in the germline V gene. This CDR3 is CASSPDTDGYTF. The CDR3 DNA follows: TGCGCCAGCAGTCCCGACACAGATGGCTACACCTTC.

This rearrangement joins TRBV4-1 to TRBJ1-3; D is ambiguous. The CDR3 has 14 residues. Trimming took 4 bases from V and 6 from J, leaving 13 bases between them. The germline CDR1 and CDR2 sequences are MGHRA and YSYEKL. This CDR3 is CASSPKGGENTIYF. CDR3 nucleotides: TGCGCCAGCAGCCCCAAGGGAGGAGAAAACACCATATATTTT.

The chain has TRBV4-2 and TRBJ2-3; 15 bases map to TRBD2. Germline-derived CDR1 and CDR2 are LGHNA and YNFKEQ. With V trimmed by 0 bases and J by 4 bases, 5 bases remained unmatched. The CDR3 runs 18 residues. CDR3 protein: CASSQEIGTSGRSDTQYF. CDR3 nucleotide sequence: TGTGCCAGCAGCCAAGAAATCGGGACTAGCGGGAGGTCAGATACGCAGTATTTT.

The V gene is TRBV2, the J gene TRBJ2-7; 7 bases are shared with TRBD1. J gave up 4 bases and V 6 bases, and 9 bases lay outside the gene matches. The germline gives CDR1 SNHLY, CDR2 FYNNEI. This CDR3 comprises 14 residues. The CDR3 region is CASRKDRSNYEQYF. The CDR3 DNA reads TGTGCCAGCAGGAAGGACAGGTCCAATTACGAGCAGTACTTC.

The chain carries TRBV7-2 and TRBJ2-1; 8 bases align to TRBD1. Unmatched junction bases numbered 10, after V lost 8 bases and J lost 4 bases. The length of the CDR3 is 15 residues. The germline V gene has CDR1 SGHTA and CDR2 FQGNSA. The CDR3 nucleotides are TGTGCCAGCGGACGGCACCAGGGGGCGTACAATGAGCAGTTCTTC. Protein sequence: CASGRHQGAYNEQFF.

The chain links TRBV5-6 to TRBJ2-5, with TRBD2 as a possible D gene (6 bases). The J call may be faulty, since TRBJ2-7 better matches the DNA end. Germline V gene sequence: CDR1 SGHDT, CDR2 YYEEEE. This CDR3 has 16 residues. The CDR3, as DNA: TGTGCCAGCAGCTCCAGTTTGTGGGGGGTCATCTACGAGCAGTACTTC. As protein: CASSSSLWGVIYEQYF.

V usage is TRBV30 and J usage is TRBJ2-1; 9 nucleotides align to TRBD2. Germline CDR1 and CDR2: GTSNPN and SVGIG (reference sequence). The CDR3 length is 15 residues. V was clipped by 1 base and J by 3 bases; unmatched bases: 4. CDR3 nucleotide sequence: TGTGCCTGGAGTGAGGCTAGCGGGAACTACAATGAGCAGTTCTTC. Translated, it gives CAWSEASGNYNEQFF.

This rearrangement joins TRBV27 to TRBJ2-2, with TRBD1 matching over 10 bases. The CDR3 sequence is 18 residues long. Unmatched junction bases numbered 10, after V lost 6 bases and J lost 0 bases. Germline V gene lookup returns CDR1 MNHEY and CDR2 SMNVEV (reference sequence). DNA of the CDR3: TGTGCCAGCAGGAGGGGGACAGGGGTGGCCGCGAACACCGGGGAGCTGTTTTTT. It encodes CASRRGTGVAANTGELFF.

This sequence joins TRBV5-4 and TRBJ2-7; D is ambiguous. CDR1 is SGHNT and CDR2 is YYREEE in the germline V gene (reference sequence). The CDR3 loop spans 14 amino acids. Trimming took off 4 bases at V and 2 bases at J, with 13 bases between the two ends. CDR3 sequence (DNA): TGTGCCAGCAGCCTTCGCACGAGCCCCTACGAGCAGTACTTC. It yields the protein CASSLRTSPYEQYF.

The genes are TRBV19 and TRBJ2-1, with 8 bases aligning to TRBD2. Germline-derived CDR1 and CDR2 are LNHDA and SQIVND (reference sequence). This CDR3 has 15 residues. V shed 8 bases and J 8 bases; nucleotides not matched to a gene: 14. The CDR3 reads CASRYGGRKVDEQFF. In DNA, the CDR3 is TGTGCCAGTCGATACGGCGGGAGGAAGGTCGATGAGCAGTTCTTC.

The chain employs TRBV11-2 and TRBJ2-5, with D possibly matching TRBD2 (6 bases). The length of the CDR3 is 11 residues. The V gene's germline CDR1 is SGHAT and CDR2 FQNNGV. V was cut by 1 base and J by 9 bases, with 6 bases left in between. The CDR3 bases are TGTGCCAGCAGCTTAGGGGAGGCCCAGTACTTC. This encodes CASSLGEAQYF.

The rearrangement joins TRBV4-2 to TRBJ2-3, with 14 bases fitting TRBD2. CDR3 length: 21 amino acids. V was clipped by 0 bases and J by 0 bases; unmatched bases: 11. The germline V gene has CDR1 LGHNA and CDR2 YNFKEQ. CDR3 sequence reads: CASSQELTGTSGRGSTDTQYF. In DNA, the CDR3 is TGTGCCAGCAGCCAAGAATTGACAGGGACTAGCGGGAGAGGAAGCACAGATACGCAGTATTTT.

The CDR3 loop reads CASSPGQSHEDTEAFF. Written as DNA, the CDR3 is TGTGCCAGCAGCCCAGGACAGAGCCATGAGGACACTGAAGCTTTCTTT. The chain recombines TRBV5-6 with TRBJ1-1, with a tentative D call TRBD1 (6 bases). Germline CDR1 reads SGHDT; CDR2 reads YYEEEE. V dropped 4 bases and J dropped 3 bases, with 19 bases sitting between them. The CDR3 consists of 16 residues.